These T cell receptor beta chains were read from a single sample in a study of T cell responses to AZD1222 COVID-19 vaccine. Assay used: immunoSEQ multiplex PCR; TCRdb lists only in-frame clones, some missing. Of more than 100,000 clones in the sample, about nine tenths were seen once. The sequenced sample was peripheral blood, obtained on day 0 of AZD1222 vaccination. These receptors came from an adult in good health. Each CDR3 is given with its conserved first and last residue.

J,V,CDR3
TRBJ2-5,TRBV5-1,CASSLATSGQETQYF
TRBJ1-2,TRBV6-5,CASFKVGALNYGYTF
TRBJ2-3,TRBV6-5,CASSYGEGRTDTQYF
TRBJ1-5,TRBV28,CASRARGQGAIQPQHF
TRBJ1-2,TRBV30,CAWSRLRDAYYGYTF
TRBJ2-5,TRBV7-9,CASSSIYAGQETQYF
TRBJ2-7,TRBV5-6,CASSLGTLSSPYF
TRBJ2-2,TRBV6-2/TRBV6-3,CASSYSRDLNTGELFF
TRBJ1-6,TRBV19,CASRQPGTPFGSPLHF
TRBJ2-5,TRBV7-2,CASSFGKLETQYF
TRBJ2-1,TRBV18,CASSPMEGSGEQFF
TRBJ2-5,TRBV6-2/TRBV6-3,CASSYALAGTLETQYF
TRBJ1-5,TRBV2,CASFKGTGVAPQHF
TRBJ2-3,TRBV19,CASTSGDRATDTQYF
TRBJ2-2,TRBV9,CASSAGGLAGTNTGELFF
TRBJ1-3,TRBV7-9,CASSRGQGGDISSGNTIYF
TRBJ2-3,TRBV5-1,CASCRAGGPGDTQYF
TRBJ1-6,TRBV7-9,CASSPWTGGRSPLHF
TRBJ1-2,TRBV19,CASSIPGELRGYGYTF
TRBJ1-2,TRBV28,CASSLLGQGAHGYTF
TRBJ2-5,TRBV6-1,CASREAGGVIKTQYF
TRBJ2-7,TRBV19,CASSARQGWSYEQYF
TRBJ2-1,TRBV4-1,CASSQEPGLAVSYNEQFF
TRBJ2-7,TRBV14,CASSRNIYEQYF
TRBJ1-5,TRBV7-2,CASSPRTGPNQPQHF
TRBJ2-3,TRBV6-1,CASSEALGAKGTQYF
TRBJ1-1,TRBV18,CASSPGTSTEAFF
TRBJ2-3,TRBV9,CASSAGQGVDTQYF
TRBJ2-7,TRBV9,CASSTPGDEQYF
TRBJ2-7,TRBV6-6,CASCGQGAYEQYF
TRBJ1-1,TRBV6-1,CASSERVANTEAFF
TRBJ1-2,TRBV7-2,CASSYLSGTGYGYTF